A selection of T cell receptor beta chains follows, all from one sample in a study of T cell responses to AZD1222 COVID-19 vaccine. Measured with immunoSEQ multiplex PCR; TCRdb has only the in-frame clones, and not every one. Here the sample spans tens of thousands of clones, 85% to 90% being singletons. Sequenced here: peripheral blood, sampled 28 days after the second AZD1222 dose. The source of these receptors is an adult who received the AZD1222 COVID-19 vaccine. Each CDR3 is given with its conserved first and last residue. A D gene is named only where the DNA matches it firmly. Some rows have no size entry. The others give once, few or many, or a class for an expanded clone.

D gene	V gene	clone size	CDR3 length	J gene	CDR3 DNA	CDR3 protein
-	TRBV5-8	once	13	TRBJ1-4	TGTGCCAGCCAACAGGTTATGCATGAAAAACTGTTTTTT	CASQQVMHEKLFF
TRBD1	TRBV13	-	16	TRBJ2-1	TGTGCCAGCAGCTTAGGAGGGGGCCTCAACTACAATGAGCAGTTCTTC	CASSLGGGLNYNEQFF
-	TRBV5-1	once	15	TRBJ1-1	TGCGCCAGCAGCTTGATAACGGGGCTCAACACTGAAGCTTTCTTT	CASSLITGLNTEAFF
TRBD1	TRBV7-4	many	16	TRBJ1-5	TGTGCCAGCAGCTTGATGCGGGACAGGGTGGATCAGCCCCAGCATTTT	CASSLMRDRVDQPQHF
-	TRBV9	-	13	TRBJ2-3	TGTGCCAGCAGCCCCGGTCCACTGGATACGCAGTATTTT	CASSPGPLDTQYF
TRBD1	TRBV2	-	14	TRBJ1-1	TGTGCCAGCAGTGTTCAGGGGGGCAGCGCTGAAGCTTTCTTT	CASSVQGGSAEAFF
-	TRBV7-9	-	15	TRBJ1-1	TGTGCCAGCAGCACCCGGGGACCGCTAAACACTGAAGCTTTCTTT	CASSTRGPLNTEAFF
TRBD1	TRBV6-5	-	14	TRBJ2-1	TGTGCCTCCAAGCCGGGACAGGTCTATAATGAGCAGTTCTTC	CASKPGQVYNEQFF
-	TRBV10-1	-	16	TRBJ2-1	TGCGCCAGCAGTGAGTCGAGGGGTTCCTCCTACAATGAGCAGTTCTTC	CASSESRGSSYNEQFF
TRBD2	TRBV7-9	-	16	TRBJ2-7	TGTGCCAGCAGCCCCGGCTTAGCGGGGGTCGACTACGAGCAGTACTTC	CASSPGLAGVDYEQYF
-	TRBV18	once	14	TRBJ1-1	TGTGCCAGCCGCCGTGATCGGACAGCCACTGAAGCTTTCTTT	CASRRDRTATEAFF
-	TRBV4-1	-	18	TRBJ1-5	TGCGCCAGCAGCCAGGGGAGCATCGCGACCTATAGCAATCAGCCCCAGCATTTT	CASSQGSIATYSNQPQHF
-	TRBV11-2	-	16	TRBJ1-3	TGTGCCAGCAGCCCGAGCGGGGGGAGAACTGGAAACACCATATATTTT	CASSPSGGRTGNTIYF
-	TRBV27	-	15	TRBJ2-7	TGTGCCAGCAGTTTAGCACCCGGGGGAGTCTACGAGCAGTACTTC	CASSLAPGGVYEQYF
-	TRBV2	-	14	TRBJ2-6	TGTGCCACAAATCCGGGCCTGGGGGCCAACGTCCTGACTTTC	CATNPGLGANVLTF
-	TRBV5-1	-	16	TRBJ2-6	TGCGCCAGCAGCTTGTATCTGCAGACTAGGGCCAACGTCCTGACTTTC	CASSLYLQTRANVLTF
-	TRBV27	-	14	TRBJ1-2	TGTGCCAGCAGTTTATGGGGGGAGGGCTATGGCTACACCTTC	CASSLWGEGYGYTF
TRBD1	TRBV5-5	-	14	TRBJ1-4	TGTGCCAGCAGCCTTGGCGGGACAGTGGAAAAACTGTTTTTT	CASSLGGTVEKLFF
TRBD1	TRBV19	-	13	TRBJ1-1	TGTGCCAGTAGTGCCCAGGGGGCGGCTGAAGCTTTCTTT	CASSAQGAAEAFF
TRBD1	TRBV19	-	15	TRBJ2-3	TGTGCCAGTTCCCACCCGGGACAGGGGGCAGATACGCAGTATTTT	CASSHPGQGADTQYF
-	TRBV7-9	-	13	TRBJ2-7	TGTGCCAGCAGCCGACAGGAAACCTACGAGCAGTACTTC	CASSRQETYEQYF
TRBD1	TRBV5-5	-	16	TRBJ2-1	TGTGCCAGCAGCTCCGTCCCGGGACAGGGATGGAATGAGCAGTTCTTC	CASSSVPGQGWNEQFF
-	TRBV7-3	-	13	TRBJ1-1	TGTGCCAGCAGCTTATCGGCGAACACTGAAGCTTTCTTT	CASSLSANTEAFF
-	TRBV11-2	-	16	TRBJ1-4	TGTGCCAGCAGCTTAGTCAGCTTGGCAACTAATGAAAAACTGTTTTTT	CASSLVSLATNEKLFF
-	TRBV2	-	14	TRBJ1-5	TGTGCCAGCAGTGAAGCGGTAGAGAACCAGCCCCAGCATTTT	CASSEAVENQPQHF
-	TRBV7-8	-	16	TRBJ2-1	TGTGCCAGCAGCCTCAAGTCCGTGGGAATTAACAATGAGCAGTTCTTC	CASSLKSVGINNEQFF
-	TRBV5-1	once	15	TRBJ2-2	TGCGCCAGCAGCTTTTCGGTTGTCGGTGCCGGGGAGCTGTTTTTT	CASSFSVVGAGELFF
-	TRBV9	-	17	TRBJ1-3	TGTGCCAGCAGCGGGACTCGGAGGGGAGACTCTGGAAACACCATATATTTT	CASSGTRRGDSGNTIYF
TRBD1	TRBV2	-	15	TRBJ2-1	TGTGCCAGCAGTGAAGGGACAGGTATCTACAATGAGCAGTTCTTC	CASSEGTGIYNEQFF
-	TRBV7-2	-	14	TRBJ2-2	TGTGCCAGCAGCTTTGACACCCGCGCCGGGGAGCTGTTTTTT	CASSFDTRAGELFF
TRBD1	TRBV2	-	14	TRBJ1-4	TGTGCCAGCAGTGAAGGCACAGGGGGTGAAAAACTGTTTTTT	CASSEGTGGEKLFF
TRBD2	TRBV5-1	-	14	TRBJ2-1	TGCGCCAGCAGGGATGCTAGCGGGAACAATGAGCAGTTCTTC	CASRDASGNNEQFF
-	TRBV2	-	15	TRBJ2-7	TGTGCCAGCAGCACTCGTCAGGGGGGGCTGAACGAGCAGTACTTC	CASSTRQGGLNEQYF
TRBD1	TRBV10-3	-	13	TRBJ1-5	TGTGCCATCAGCGACAGGGAGAATCAGCCCCAGCATTTT	CAISDRENQPQHF
-	TRBV12-3/TRBV12-4	-	13	TRBJ1-2	TGTGCCAGCAGCCCGGGACGTTTTTATGGCTACACCTTC	CASSPGRFYGYTF
TRBD1	TRBV28	-	15	TRBJ1-1	TGTGCCAGCAGTCCCCGGACAGGGGGCGCCCCTGAAGCTTTCTTT	CASSPRTGGAPEAFF
-	TRBV7-9	-	13	TRBJ1-2	TGTGCCAGCAGCTTACTTGAGGGAGGCGGCTACACCTTC	CASSLLEGGGYTF
-	TRBV19	-	13	TRBJ1-1	TGTGCCAGTAGTACGGACCTGAACACTGAAGCTTTCTTT	CASSTDLNTEAFF
TRBD2	TRBV5-4	-	18	TRBJ2-1	TGTGCCAGCACCAGGGGACTAGCGGGCCTCAGCTCCTACAATGAGCAGTTCTTC	CASTRGLAGLSSYNEQFF
-	TRBV4-1	-	15	TRBJ1-2	TGCGCCAGCAGCCAAGTCCCCGGGAGAAGGGATGGCTACACCTTC	CASSQVPGRRDGYTF
-	TRBV11-2	-	13	TRBJ2-1	TGTGCCAGCGCTCTTGCGGCCTACAATGAGCAGTTCTTC	CASALAAYNEQFF
TRBD2	TRBV3-1/TRBV3-2	-	17	TRBJ2-7	TGTGCCAGCAGCCGCAACATTCCGGGACTAGGCGCCTACGAGCAGTACTTC	CASSRNIPGLGAYEQYF
-	TRBV11-2	few	13	TRBJ1-6	TGTGCCAGCGCTCAAGGGCGTAATTCACCCCTCCACTTT	CASAQGRNSPLHF
TRBD1	TRBV10-3	-	14	TRBJ1-1	TGTGCCATCAGTGACGGGACAGGATTCACTGAAGCTTTCTTT	CAISDGTGFTEAFF
TRBD1	TRBV6-6	-	16	TRBJ2-3	TGTGCCAGCAGTCCTCGCGGACAGGGGACGTCGGATACGCAGTATTTT	CASSPRGQGTSDTQYF
-	TRBV6-5	-	15	TRBJ1-5	TGTGCCAGCAGTCTGACCGAGAATAGCAATCAGCCCCAGCATTTT	CASSLTENSNQPQHF
-	TRBV5-1	-	13	TRBJ1-1	TGCGCCAGCAGCTTGCATGGGGGAGATGAAGCTTTCTTT	CASSLHGGDEAFF
-	TRBV5-4	-	11	TRBJ1-2	TGTGCCAGCAGCTTGAACGCGGGCTACACCTTC	CASSLNAGYTF
-	TRBV6-5	-	14	TRBJ1-1	TGTGCCAGCAGTCCCGGTCCGGGGGGCACTGAAGCTTTCTTT	CASSPGPGGTEAFF
-	TRBV27	-	13	TRBJ2-2	TGTGCCAGCAGCCTGATCCGGACCGGGGAGCTGTTTTTT	CASSLIRTGELFF
-	TRBV19	-	17	TRBJ2-2	TGTGCCAGTAGTATTGACAAGTTGCAGGGGCGCACCGGGGAGCTGTTTTTT	CASSIDKLQGRTGELFF
-	TRBV14	-	17	TRBJ1-1	TGTGCCAGCAGCCAAGGACAGAGTTGGGGGTTGAACACTGAAGCTTTCTTT	CASSQGQSWGLNTEAFF
-	TRBV13	-	15	TRBJ2-3	TGTGCCAGCAGCTTAAATCGGGGAAGCACAGATACGCAGTATTTT	CASSLNRGSTDTQYF
-	TRBV2	-	14	TRBJ1-2	TGTGCCGGTGGTAGTCCGGGACGGCCCTATGGCTACACCTTC	CAGGSPGRPYGYTF
-	TRBV10-1	few	14	TRBJ2-2	TGCGCCAGCAGTAGGGACATTAACACCGGGGAGCTGTTTTTT	CASSRDINTGELFF